This T cell receptor beta chain was obtained from a study of blood T cell repertoires in COVID-19. CDR3 length: 17 amino acids. V shed 1 base and J shed 4 bases, with 17 bases lying between them. From germline, CDR1 is MGHRA and CDR2 YSYEKL. Sequencing was performed with immunoSEQ multiplex PCR; in TCRdb, only in-frame clones are kept and a portion is missing. The table lists around 140,000 clones, over 80% of them singletons. J is TRBJ1-5 and V is TRBV4-1, with TRBD1 as a possible D gene (6 bases). Input material: peripheral blood. The TCR originated in a man aged 45-65 years who had recovered from COVID-19. The CDR3 protein is CASSQGRGYRANQPQHF. The CDR3 DNA is TGCGCCAGCAGCCAAGGTAGGGGCTACAGGGCTAATCAGCCCCAGCATTTT.